The 26 T cell receptor beta chains below come from one sample, sequenced in a study of blood T cell repertoires in COVID-19. Data came from immunoSEQ multiplex PCR; TCRdb stores just in-frame clones and leaves some out. The sample lists 400,000 or so clones, roughly 87% occurring once. Sample: PBMCs or T cells enriched from blood (not recorded which). The source of these receptors is a man aged 18 to 29 who had recovered from COVID-19.

This chain connects TRBV7-3 to TRBJ1-1, with no clear D. Deletions cut 4 bases from V and 5 bases from J, with 8 bases between. CDR1 SGHTA and CDR2 FQGTGA come from the germline V gene. The CDR3 is 12 amino acids. In DNA, the CDR3 is TGTGCCAGCAGCTCGAGTACGACTGAAGCTTTCTTT. It yields the protein CASSSSTTEAFF.

V usage is TRBV6-5 and J usage is TRBJ1-2; D is possibly TRBD1 (5 bases). From germline, CDR1 is MNHEY and CDR2 SVGAGI. The CDR3 sequence is 13 residues long. The ends were cut back, 5 bases at V and 2 bases at J, with 9 bases in the middle. The chain's CDR3 is CASSNGANYGYTF. CDR3 sequence (DNA): TGTGCCAGCAGTAATGGGGCCAACTATGGCTACACCTTC.

V and J are TRBV12-3 or TRBV12-4 and TRBJ1-1, with 8 bases matching TRBD1. After removal of 6 bases from V and 6 bases from J, the junction contained 6 bases not matched to a gene. The CDR3 sequence is 13 residues long. CDR3 nucleotides: TGTGCCAGCAGCAGGACAGGGTGGGCTGAAGCTTTCTTT. This translates into CASSRTGWAEAFF.

The chain joins TRBV9 to TRBJ2-1; D is undetermined. Germline V lookup: CDR1 SGDLS, CDR2 YYNGEE. This CDR3 spans 14 amino acids. Trimming left V 0 bases short and J 3 bases short, with 7 bases between. The CDR3 nucleotides read TGTGCCAGCAGCGTAGGACTGAACTACAATGAGCAGTTCTTC. Translating gives CASSVGLNYNEQFF.

Comment on this clone: One end of the junction fails to match germline, which may point to a read error. This chain joins TRBV15 and TRBJ1-5; TRBD1 matches 8 bases. CDR1 is LNHNV and CDR2 is YYDKDF in the germline V gene (reference sequence). CDR3 size: 16 residues. The CDR3 DNA sequence: TGTGCCACCAGCGGAGACAGGGGTGCTTCTTTACAGCCCCAGCATTTT. It encodes CATSGDRGASLQPQHF.

V gene TRBV28 combines with J gene TRBJ2-5; 8 nucleotides line up with TRBD1. CDR3 length equals 16 residues. V lost 2 bases to trimming and J lost 4 bases; unmatched junction nucleotides: 9. CDR1 MDHEN and CDR2 SYDVKM come from the germline V gene. The CDR3 spells CASSLIGTGSRETQYF. CDR3 DNA: TGTGCCAGCAGTTTAATAGGGACAGGATCTCGAGAGACCCAGTACTTC.

The V gene is TRBV7-3, the J gene TRBJ2-1; D perhaps matches TRBD2 (5 bases). Germline V gene sequence: CDR1 SGHTA, CDR2 FQGTGA. This CDR3 comprises 14 residues. Trimming took off 1 base at V and 10 bases at J, with 14 bases between the two ends. CDR3 amino acids: CASSLSGLVGEQFF. The CDR3, as DNA: TGTGCCAGCAGCTTAAGCGGGCTAGTAGGGGAGCAGTTCTTC.

The genes are TRBV30 and TRBJ1-4; 7 bases are shared with TRBD1. The CDR3 covers 13 residues. With 8 bases clipped from V and 5 bases from J, the junction kept 8 bases outside the gene matches. Germline V gene sequence: CDR1 GTSNPN, CDR2 SVGIG (reference sequence). CDR3 bases: TGTGCCGGACGGGACAGACTAAATGAAAAACTGTTTTTT. Translation: CAGRDRLNEKLFF.

This clone was detected a few times. The CDR3 here is CASRSRGEEQFF. The CDR3, as DNA: TGTGCCAGCAGGTCGCGGGGGGAGGAGCAGTTCTTC. V gene TRBV2 combines with J gene TRBJ2-1; 8 nucleotides agree with TRBD2. V trimming: 6 bases; J trimming: 10 bases; junction bases outside the gene matches: 5. The germline V gene encodes CDR1 SNHLY and CDR2 FYNNEI. The CDR3 sequence is 12 residues long. Based on the CDR3 plus reference TRBV2 and TRBJ2-1, the full variable domain is EPEVTQTPSHQVTQMGQEVILRCVPISNHLYFYWYRQILGQKVEFLVSFYNNEISEKSEIFDDQFSVERPDGSNFTLKIRSTKLEDSAMYFCASRSRGEEQFFGPGTRLTVL.

The V gene is TRBV19, the J gene TRBJ1-5, with 9 bases that match TRBD1. The CDR3 is 15 residues long. The germline V gene has CDR1 LNHDA and CDR2 SQIVND (reference sequence). The junction had 6 bases not matched to a gene; V was cut back by 7 bases and J by 2 bases. The CDR3 spells CASTADRGGNQPQHF. The CDR3 DNA reads TGTGCCAGTACCGCGGACAGGGGTGGCAATCAGCCCCAGCATTTT.

The V call is TRBV6-5, the J call TRBJ2-1, with 8 positions matching TRBD2. The CDR3 is 15 amino acids. From germline, CDR1 is MNHEY and CDR2 SVGAGI. V shed 6 bases, J shed 4 bases, and the junction held 8 bases outside the gene matches. For the CDR3, the DNA is TGTGCCAGCAGCGCCCCCGGGAGGGGATACAATGAGCAGTTCTTC. Its translation is CASSAPGRGYNEQFF.

The chain employs TRBV3-1 (or the pseudogene TRBV3-2) and TRBJ2-3; 10 bases line up with TRBD2. The CDR3 is made up of 16 amino acids. Per germline, CDR1 LGHDT and CDR2 YNNKEL (reference sequence). V lost 2 bases, J lost 4 bases, and 6 bases stayed unmatched. In DNA form, the CDR3 reads TGTGCCAGCAGCCAATTAGCGGGGGGTGGTTCAGATACGCAGTATTTT. Residues: CASSQLAGGGSDTQYF.

The J gene is TRBJ2-2, the V gene TRBV7-3; TRBD2 aligns across 7 bases. There are 12 residues in the CDR3. Germline V lookup: CDR1 SGHTA, CDR2 FQGTGA. Trimming took 4 bases from V and 7 from J; bases not matched to a gene: 0. The CDR3 DNA follows: TGTGCCAGCAGCTCTAGCGGCGGGGAGCTGTTTTTT. It specifies CASSSSGGELFF.

The rearrangement links TRBV28 to TRBJ1-1; TRBD1 matches 7 bases. CDR3 size: 15 residues. Germline values: CDR1 MDHEN, CDR2 SYDVKM. J was trimmed by 5 bases and V by 3 bases; bases with no gene match: 9. The CDR3 DNA is TGTGCCAGCAGTTTTTTAGGGGGCGCGGGTACTGAAGCTTTCTTT. It translates to CASSFLGGAGTEAFF.

A note on this clone: Other DNA sequences in this sample translate to the same CDR3. The rearrangement joins TRBV3-1 (or the pseudogene TRBV3-2) to TRBJ1-6; 8 nucleotides line up with TRBD1. The CDR3 contains 14 residues. Germline trimming cut 3 bases from V and 6 bases from J; bases unmatched to any gene: 1. From germline, CDR1 is LGHDT and CDR2 YNNKEL (reference sequence). The CDR3 sequence: CASSQGQVNSPLHF. CDR3 nucleotide sequence: TGTGCCAGCAGCCAGGGACAGGTTAATTCACCCCTCCACTTT.

The gene calls are TRBV5-5 and TRBJ2-5; 9 bases fit TRBD1. This CDR3 is built from 16 residues. Germline CDR1 SGHKS, CDR2 YYEKEE (reference sequence). The trim removed 0 bases at V and 5 bases at J, leaving 8 bases unmatched. The CDR3 reads CASSLDLGQGRETQYF. In nucleotides, the CDR3 is TGTGCCAGCAGCTTGGATCTGGGACAGGGTCGGGAGACCCAGTACTTC.

The V gene is TRBV9, the J gene TRBJ2-1; D is possibly TRBD1 (6 bases). The CDR3 contains 14 residues. The V end was cut by 2 bases, the J end by 8 bases, with 14 bases between. Germline-derived CDR1 and CDR2 are SGDLS and YYNGEE. The CDR3 nucleotides read TGTGCCAGCAGCGTCTACAGGGAAGACGATGAGCAGTTCTTC. Translated, it gives CASSVYREDDEQFF.

V and J are TRBV7-2 and TRBJ1-6; D is uncertain. The V gene lost 1 base and the J gene lost 5 bases, with 6 bases spanning the gap. The CDR3 is 14 amino acids. CDR1 SGHTA and CDR2 FQGNSA come from the germline V gene. CDR3: CASSLGLNNSPLHF. CDR3 nucleotides: TGTGCCAGCAGCTTAGGTCTTAATAATTCACCCCTCCACTTT.

This chain connects TRBV27 to TRBJ2-7; a possible D gene is TRBD2 (5 bases). Trimming left V 10 bases short and J 3 bases short, with 16 bases between. This CDR3 region has 13 residues. Germline V gene lookup returns CDR1 MNHEY and CDR2 SMNVEV (reference sequence). CDR3 protein: CATGVARDYEQYF. CDR3 in DNA: TGTGCCACCGGGGTTGCACGAGACTACGAGCAGTACTTC.

V usage is TRBV10-3 and J usage is TRBJ1-1; a possible D gene is TRBD1 (5 bases). This CDR3 comprises 13 residues. Per germline, CDR1 ENHRY and CDR2 SYGVKD. V gave up 6 bases and J gave up 1 base, with 9 bases separating them. CDR3 DNA: TGTGCCATCAGAGACGGACAGAACACTGAAGCTTTCTTT. Amino acids: CAIRDGQNTEAFF.

J is TRBJ2-5 and V is TRBV7-9; 8 bases map to TRBD1. From germline, CDR1 is SEHNR and CDR2 FQNEAQ (reference sequence). J was trimmed by 9 bases and V by 5 bases; bases with no gene match: 11. This CDR3 is 14 amino acids long. The CDR3 region has the DNA TGTGCCAGCAGCCTCTCCGGGACAGGACGCCCCCAGTACTTC. It yields the protein CASSLSGTGRPQYF. The full variable domain, its missing parts supplied by reference TRBV7-9 and TRBJ2-5, is DTGVSQNPRHKITKRGQNVTFRCDPISEHNRLYWYRQTLGQGPEFLTYFQNEAQLEKSRLLSDRFSAERPKGSFSTLEIQRTEQGDSAMYLCASSLSGTGRPQYFGPGTRLLVL.

The rearrangement links TRBV4-1 to TRBJ1-2; 7 positions agree with TRBD1. The CDR3 extends over 15 amino acids. Losses at the gene ends were 0 bases for V and 2 bases for J; bases not matched to a gene: 3. Germline assignment: CDR1 MGHRA and CDR2 YSYEKL. The CDR3 is CASSQEGDRNYGYTF. The CDR3 region has the DNA TGCGCCAGCAGCCAAGAGGGGGACAGAAACTATGGCTACACCTTC.

DNA of the CDR3: TGTGCCAGCAGGGGGGAGGTTGGGGAGACCCAGTACTTC. Protein: CASRGEVGETQYF. V and J are TRBV2 and TRBJ2-5; possibly TRBD2 for D (6 bases). Trimming left V 6 bases short and J 5 bases short, with 13 bases between. The CDR3 contains 13 residues. The V gene's germline CDR1 is SNHLY and CDR2 FYNNEI.

The J gene is TRBJ2-3, the V gene TRBV7-9; 9 bases are a match to TRBD1. The CDR3 is 14 amino acids. The V segment lost 2 bases and the J segment 5 bases; nucleotides outside the gene matches: 2. Germline values: CDR1 SEHNR, CDR2 FQNEAQ (reference sequence). The CDR3 DNA is TGTGCCAGCAGCTTATTGGGACAGGGAGATACGCAGTATTTT. Protein: CASSLLGQGDTQYF.

The chain has TRBV19 and TRBJ1-6; D perhaps matches TRBD1 (5 bases). Germline assignment: CDR1 LNHDA and CDR2 SQIVND (reference sequence). V dropped 7 bases and J dropped 5 bases, with 18 bases sitting between them. The CDR3 consists of 16 residues. The CDR3 DNA reads as TGTGCCAGTAACCCGATCGGTGGGGCGGATAATTCACCCCTCCACTTT. Translating it yields CASNPIGGADNSPLHF.

The chain carries TRBV7-9 and TRBJ1-1, with a possible D match to TRBD1 (6 bases). The CDR3 consists of 12 residues. Between the trimmed V and J ends, which lost 7 bases and 11 bases, there was a span of 17 bases. Germline V CDR1 and CDR2: SEHNR, FQNEAQ (reference sequence). In DNA, the CDR3 is TGTGCCAGCACCACCTGGGGGGGCGCGGCTTTCTTT. Its translation is CASTTWGGAAFF.